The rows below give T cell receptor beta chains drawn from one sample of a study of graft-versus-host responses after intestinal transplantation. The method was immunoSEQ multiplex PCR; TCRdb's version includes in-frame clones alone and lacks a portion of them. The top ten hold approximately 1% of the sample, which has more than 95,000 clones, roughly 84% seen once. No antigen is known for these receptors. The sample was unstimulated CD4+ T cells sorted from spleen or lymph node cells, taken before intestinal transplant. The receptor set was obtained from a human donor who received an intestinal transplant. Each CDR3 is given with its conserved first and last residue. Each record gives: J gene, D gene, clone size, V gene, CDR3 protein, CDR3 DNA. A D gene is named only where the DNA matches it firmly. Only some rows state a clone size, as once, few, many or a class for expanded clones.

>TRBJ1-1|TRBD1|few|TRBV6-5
CASRSDRGLYGEAFF
TGTGCCAGCAGGTCAGACAGGGGCCTTTATGGTGAAGCTTTCTTT
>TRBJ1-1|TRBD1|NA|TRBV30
CAWRWTGNTEAFF
TGTGCCTGGAGGTGGACAGGGAACACTGAAGCTTTCTTT
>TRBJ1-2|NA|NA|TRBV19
CATEIQNYGYTF
TGTGCCACCGAGATCCAAAACTATGGCTACACCTTC
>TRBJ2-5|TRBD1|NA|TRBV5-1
CASSRGQGRQETQYF
TGCGCCAGCAGCAGAGGACAGGGGCGTCAAGAGACCCAGTACTTC
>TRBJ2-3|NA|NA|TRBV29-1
CSAGPGTDTQYF
TGCAGCGCCGGGCCGGGCACAGATACGCAGTATTTT
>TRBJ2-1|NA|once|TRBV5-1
CASSLRWSSYNEQFF
TGCGCCAGCAGCTTGCGCTGGAGCTCCTACAATGAGCAGTTCTTC
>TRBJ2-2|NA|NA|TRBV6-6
CASINSRGELFF
TGTGCCAGCATAAACAGCCGCGGGGAGCTGTTTTTT
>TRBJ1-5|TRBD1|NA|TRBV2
CASSEQGASNQPQHF
TGTGCCAGCAGTGAACAGGGGGCTAGCAATCAGCCCCAGCATTTT
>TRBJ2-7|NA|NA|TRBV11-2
CASSLDLTGIISYEQYF
TGTGCCAGCAGCTTAGATCTTACAGGCATTATCTCCTACGAGCAGTACTTC
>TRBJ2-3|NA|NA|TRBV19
CASTDRTDTQYF
TGTGCCAGTACTGACCGCACAGATACGCAGTATTTT
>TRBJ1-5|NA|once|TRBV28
CASSSSFRGPYSNQPQHF
TGTGCCAGCAGTTCCTCCTTCAGGGGACCCTATAGCAATCAGCCCCAGCATTTT
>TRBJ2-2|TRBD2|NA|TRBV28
CASSASGPTNTGELFF
TGTGCCAGCAGTGCTAGCGGGCCAACGAACACCGGGGAGCTGTTTTTT
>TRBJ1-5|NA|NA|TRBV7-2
CASSLRRVFNQPQHF
TGTGCCAGCAGCCTCCGAAGGGTCTTCAATCAGCCCCAGCATTTT
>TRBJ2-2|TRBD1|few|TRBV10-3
CAIRNPRDRNTGELFF
TGTGCCATCAGGAACCCCCGGGACAGGAACACCGGGGAGCTGTTTTTT
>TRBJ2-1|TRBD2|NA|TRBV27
CASSYRLAGGNEQFF
TGTGCCAGCAGTTATAGACTAGCGGGAGGAAATGAGCAGTTCTTC
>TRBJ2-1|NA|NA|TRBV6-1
CASSEEPGIYNEQFF
TGTGCCAGCAGTGAAGAGCCCGGGATTTACAATGAGCAGTTCTTC
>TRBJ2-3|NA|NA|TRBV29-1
CSVVVGRVSAAKAWDTQYF
TGCAGCGTTGTTGTGGGCAGGGTGAGCGCCGCGAAGGCGTGGGATACGCAGTATTTT
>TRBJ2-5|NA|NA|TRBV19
CASSPEFQETQYF
TGTGCCAGTAGCCCAGAATTTCAAGAGACCCAGTACTTC
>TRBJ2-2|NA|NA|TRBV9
CASRSGPSTGELFF
TGTGCCAGCCGGTCAGGTCCCTCCACCGGGGAGCTGTTTTTT
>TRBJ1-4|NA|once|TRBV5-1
CASSLQGPSATNEKLFF
TGCGCCAGCAGCCTGCAGGGGCCTTCCGCAACTAATGAAAAACTGTTTTTT
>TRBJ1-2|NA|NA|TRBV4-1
CASSQDLWGSYGYTF
TGCGCCAGCAGCCAAGATCTATGGGGGAGCTATGGCTACACCTTC
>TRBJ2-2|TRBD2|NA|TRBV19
CASSPTGGGPTGELFF
TGTGCCAGTAGTCCAACTGGCGGGGGTCCCACCGGGGAGCTGTTTTTT
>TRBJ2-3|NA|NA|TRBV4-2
CASSQAMGGTQYF
TGTGCCAGCAGCCAGGCTATGGGGGGTACGCAGTATTTT
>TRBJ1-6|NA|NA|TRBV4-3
CASSQDRYSPLHF
TGCGCCAGCAGCCAAGACAGGTATTCACCCCTCCACTTT
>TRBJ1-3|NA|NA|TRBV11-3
CASSSPTGRGNTIYF
TGTGCCAGCAGCTCCCCGACAGGTAGAGGAAACACCATATATTTT
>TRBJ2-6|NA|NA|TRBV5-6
CASAYYSGANVLTF
TGTGCCAGCGCATATTACTCTGGGGCCAACGTCCTGACTTTC
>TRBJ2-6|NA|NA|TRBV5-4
CASSLLQLSTSGANVLTF
TGTGCCAGCAGCTTGCTACAGTTGTCCACCTCTGGGGCCAACGTCCTGACTTTC
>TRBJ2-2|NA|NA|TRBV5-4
CASSLGQAVTGELFF
TGTGCCAGCAGCTTGGGACAGGCGGTCACCGGGGAGCTGTTTTTT
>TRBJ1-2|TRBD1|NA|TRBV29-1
CSVHKGTEPNYGYTF
TGCAGCGTTCACAAGGGGACAGAACCTAACTATGGCTACACCTTC
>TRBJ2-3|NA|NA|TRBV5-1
CASSNSTDTQYF
TGCGCCAGCAGCAATAGCACAGATACGCAGTATTTT
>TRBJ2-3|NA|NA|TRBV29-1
CSVARGADTDTQYF
TGCAGCGTTGCTAGGGGCGCAGACACAGATACGCAGTATTTT
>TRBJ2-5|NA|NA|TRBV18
CASSPGRGAQETQYF
TGTGCCAGCTCACCGGGCAGGGGGGCTCAAGAGACCCAGTACTTC
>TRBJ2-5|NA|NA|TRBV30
CAWNGEETQYF
TGTGCCTGGAACGGGGAAGAGACCCAGTACTTC
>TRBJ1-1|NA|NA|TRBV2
CASSERSQINTEAFF
TGTGCCAGCAGTGAAAGGAGCCAGATTAACACTGAAGCTTTCTTT
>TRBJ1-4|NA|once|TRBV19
CASSMDSLMEKLFF
TGTGCCAGTAGTATGGACTCACTAATGGAAAAACTGTTTTTT
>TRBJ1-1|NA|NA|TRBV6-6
CASWLNTEAFF
TGTGCCAGCTGGCTGAACACTGAAGCTTTCTTT
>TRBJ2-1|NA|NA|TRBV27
CVSTSGVESYNEQFF
TGTGTCAGCACGTCCGGCGTAGAATCCTACAATGAGCAGTTCTTC
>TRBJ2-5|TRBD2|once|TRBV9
CASSVGAGGRVETQYF
TGTGCCAGCAGCGTAGGAGCGGGGGGGCGAGTGGAGACCCAGTACTTC
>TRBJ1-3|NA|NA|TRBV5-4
CASSSSVSGNTIYF
TGTGCCAGCAGCTCTTCCGTCTCTGGAAACACCATATATTTT
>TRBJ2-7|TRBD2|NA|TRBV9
CASSVGGLAGGSYEQYF
TGTGCCAGCAGCGTAGGGGGGCTAGCGGGCGGGTCCTACGAGCAGTACTTC
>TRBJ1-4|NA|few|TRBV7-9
CASSLGSSTNEKLFF
TGTGCCAGCAGCTTGGGCTCCTCAACTAATGAAAAACTGTTTTTT
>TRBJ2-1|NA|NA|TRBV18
CASSPDRSEQFF
TGTGCCAGCTCACCGGATAGGAGTGAGCAGTTCTTC
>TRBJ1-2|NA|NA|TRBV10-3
CAISDSDRRDYGYTF
TGTGCCATCAGTGACTCAGACAGACGAGACTATGGCTACACCTTC
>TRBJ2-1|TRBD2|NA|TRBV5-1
CASSVAWDLPGREQFF
TGCGCCAGCAGCGTAGCCTGGGACTTGCCCGGGAGGGAGCAGTTCTTC
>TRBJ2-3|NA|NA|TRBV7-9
CASSLVLGGGTDTQYF
TGTGCCAGCAGCTTGGTCTTGGGAGGTGGCACAGATACGCAGTATTTT
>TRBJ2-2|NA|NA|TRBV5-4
CASSIGGINTGELFF
TGTGCCAGCAGTATTGGCGGGATCAACACCGGGGAGCTGTTTTTT
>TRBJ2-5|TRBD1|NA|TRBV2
CASRPGTARETQYF
TGTGCCAGCAGACCCGGGACAGCTCGGGAGACCCAGTACTTC
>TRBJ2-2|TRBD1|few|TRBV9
CATSRDRDTGELFF
TGTGCCACCTCCCGGGACAGGGACACCGGGGAGCTGTTTTTT
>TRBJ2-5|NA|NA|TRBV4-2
CASSQDLNLETQYF
TGTGCCAGCAGCCAAGATCTAAATCTGGAGACCCAGTACTTC
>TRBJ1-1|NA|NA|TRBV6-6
CASSSSGGTEAFF
TGTGCCAGCAGTTCTTCCGGAGGCACTGAAGCTTTCTTT
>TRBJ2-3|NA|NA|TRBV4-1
CASSHQVGDTQYF
TGCGCCAGCAGCCACCAAGTAGGAGATACGCAGTATTTT